This T cell receptor (beta chain) was recovered during a study of graft-versus-host responses after intestinal transplantation. Study information: Among the recipients, all got anti-thymocyte globulin induction and then tacrolimus and steroids for 2 to 3 years. Broader study findings: With peak circulating GvH clone levels came an association with early post-transplant HvG declines. Among recipient marrow samples, GvH clones were found; some appeared first in ileum or blood. In patients with graft-donor T cell macrochimerism, allograft graft-versus-host to host-versus-graft clonal ratios were high.

Note on this clone: What it binds is not known.

Here immunoSEQ multiplex PCR was the method, and the copy in TCRdb shows in-frame clones only, minus some. This table has about 85,000 clones, about four fifths appearing once. Looked up from germline, CDR1 is MNHEY and CDR2 is SMNVEV (reference sequence). The CDR3 is made up of 16 amino acids. Trimming cost V 4 bases and J 4 bases; bases outside gene matches: 8. The sequence was collected from a human donor who received an intestinal transplant. The V call is TRBV27, the J call TRBJ2-1; 9 nucleotides match TRBD2. The source material was unstimulated CD4+ T cells sorted from spleen or lymph node cells, sampled before intestinal transplant. CDR3 DNA sequence: TGTGCCAGCAGTTCCATGCGGGAGGGCTTGTACAATGAGCAGTTCTTC. Protein: CASSSMREGLYNEQFF.